In its sample, the clone carrying this T cell receptor (beta chain) was seen a few times. The germline V and J ends were trimmed by 4 bases and 5 bases, with 12 bases remaining between them. The germline CDR1 and CDR2 sequences are LNHDA and SQIVND (reference sequence). The CDR3 has 14 amino acids. TCRdb used MiXCR to reprocess the RT-PCR reads, holding one entry per CDR3 protein. Of approximately 300,000 distinct CDR3 sequences in the sample, roughly 20% were seen once. The sample is drawn from a study of response to subunit inactivated influenza vaccine. This clonotype was obtained from a man aged 50 to 69 who received an inactivated influenza vaccine. This chain joins TRBV19 and TRBJ1-5; no reliable D call. The material was PBMCs from blood, obtained roughly 20 months after vaccination. The CDR3 reads CASSKLTDYQPQHF. DNA for the CDR3: TGTGCCAGTAGTAAACTTACAGATTATCAGCCCCAGCATTTT.